Shown below are 17 T cell receptor beta chains from a single sample sequenced in a study of shared T cell receptors in the human thymus. Method: immunoSEQ multiplex PCR; TCRdb's copy keeps in-frame clones and lacks some. Here the sample spans 63,000 or so clones, roughly 96% being singletons. Input material: thymocytes. The receptors were sampled from a human donor.

This rearrangement joins TRBV28 to TRBJ1-5; D remains unclear. Germline V gene sequence: CDR1 MDHEN, CDR2 SYDVKM. The CDR3 runs 14 residues. V lost 1 base and J lost 3, with 7 bases in between. CDR3 residues: CASSLSSNNQPQHF. CDR3 DNA sequence: TGTGCCAGCAGTTTATCCAGCAACAATCAGCCCCAGCATTTT.

J is TRBJ1-4 and V is TRBV5-1, with TRBD1 identical over 11 bases. The CDR3 consists of 23 residues. V shed 2 bases, J shed 5 bases, and the junction held 26 bases outside the gene matches. The germline CDR1 and CDR2 sequences are SGHRS and YFSETQ. CDR3: CASSLFQDRGQPTGPNQNEKLFF. The DNA of the CDR3 is TGCGCCAGCAGCTTATTTCAGGACAGGGGGCAGCCCACCGGGCCAAACCAAAATGAAAAACTGTTTTTT.

The count of this clone is one. The chain is built from TRBV28 and TRBJ2-3; 15 nucleotides align to TRBD2. The CDR3 length is 21 residues. The trim removed 4 bases at V and 0 bases at J, leaving 14 bases unmatched. Germline V gene sequence: CDR1 MDHEN, CDR2 SYDVKM. CDR3 coding DNA: TGTGCCAGCAGTTGGCCTCCGGGACTAGCGGGGGGCATCTACAGCACAGATACGCAGTATTTT. Its protein product is CASSWPPGLAGGIYSTDTQYF.

The gene calls are TRBV5-1 and TRBJ1-2; 8 bases line up with TRBD1. Germline V CDR1 and CDR2: SGHRS, YFSETQ. CDR3 length equals 13 residues. V lost 9 bases to trimming and J lost 7 bases; unmatched junction nucleotides: 11. This CDR3 reads CATRTGSDFGYTF. The CDR3 DNA follows: TGCGCCACACGGACAGGGAGTGACTTTGGCTACACCTTC. Full variable domain (missing parts from reference TRBV5-1 and TRBJ1-2): KAGVTQTPRYLIKTRGQQVTLSCSPISGHRSVSWYQQTPGQGLQFLFEYFSETQRNKGNFPGRFSGRQFSNSRSEMNVSTLELGDSALYLCATRTGSDFGYTFGSGTRLTVV.

Concerning this clone: At the DNA level, this CDR3 is encoded by other sequences in the same sample as well. The chain has TRBV7-6 and TRBJ1-3; D is ambiguous. Germline V lookup: CDR1 SGHVS, CDR2 FNYEAQ. V lost 5 bases and J 7 bases, leaving 21 bases between the germline ends. This CDR3 is 16 amino acids long. The DNA for the CDR3 is TGTGCCAGCAGCCCCCATACCGAGGGAGAAAGGAACACCATATATTTT. Its translation is CASSPHTEGERNTIYF.

About this clone itself: Mismatch with germline at one junction end may stem from a read error. The chain employs TRBV29-1 and TRBJ2-5; D is unresolved. This CDR3 is 10 amino acids long. Germline values: CDR1 SQVTM, CDR2 ANQGSEA. CDR3 residues: CSVSSVQMDF. CDR3 DNA: TGCAGCGTTAGCTCTGTACAGATGGACTTC.

The chain joins TRBV18 to TRBJ1-1; perhaps TRBD1 as D (5 bases). CDR3 length: 19 amino acids. Trimming stripped 3 bases from V and 1 base from J, with 24 bases between. Germline-derived CDR1 and CDR2 are KGHSH and LQKENI. The CDR3: CASSPRNYRIPPKNTEAFF. CDR3 nucleotides: TGTGCCAGCTCACCGAGAAATTACAGGATCCCTCCTAAGAACACTGAAGCTTTCTTT.

The V call is TRBV5-6, the J call TRBJ2-1; 8 bases match TRBD2. Germline-derived CDR1 and CDR2 are SGHDT and YYEEEE. The CDR3 consists of 15 residues. Trimming removed 3 bases from V and 6 bases from J; junction bases left unmatched: 8. CDR3 sequence (DNA): TGTGCCAGCAGCTCCACCCGGGGGGGCTTCAATGAGCAGTTCTTC. It specifies CASSSTRGGFNEQFF.

The J gene is TRBJ1-3, the V gene TRBV7-3, with TRBD1 as a possible D gene (6 bases). The CDR3 sequence is 17 residues long. With 5 bases removed from V and 0 bases from J, the gap between germline ends came to 17 bases. Per germline, CDR1 SGHTA and CDR2 FQGTGA. CDR3 DNA sequence: TGTGCCAGCAGCCAGAACAGGGTTGAAGCCTCTGGAAACACCATATATTTT. Amino acid sequence: CASSQNRVEASGNTIYF.

This rearrangement joins TRBV4-1 to TRBJ2-7; 7 nucleotides line up with TRBD2. Germline CDR1 reads MGHRA; CDR2 reads YSYEKL. This CDR3 has 16 amino acids. The V gene end was trimmed by 0 bases and the J gene end by 0 bases; junction bases not matched to a gene: 5. CDR3 amino acids: CASSQDERDPSYEQYF. CDR3 in DNA: TGCGCCAGCAGCCAAGATGAGCGGGATCCCTCCTACGAGCAGTACTTC.

The chain joins TRBV7-9 to TRBJ2-5, with D possibly being TRBD1 (6 bases). V lost 5 bases and J 1 base, leaving 23 bases between the germline ends. Per germline, CDR1 SEHNR and CDR2 FQNEAQ (reference sequence). This CDR3 is 18 amino acids long. The CDR3 protein is CASSPLPTRYRVQETQYF. CDR3 nucleotide sequence: TGTGCCAGCAGCCCCCTACCCACTAGGTACAGGGTCCAAGAGACCCAGTACTTC.

CDR3 residues: CASSIQAPPGETQYF. Written as DNA, the CDR3 is TGTGCCAGCAGTATCCAGGCCCCGCCGGGGGAGACCCAGTACTTC. The chain recombines TRBV28 with TRBJ2-5, with TRBD2 as a possible D gene (5 bases). V lost 5 bases and J lost 5, with 18 bases in between. Germline V gene data show CDR1 as MDHEN and CDR2 as SYDVKM. The CDR3 loop spans 15 amino acids.

This chain links TRBV11-2 with TRBJ2-5, with D unclear. This CDR3 region has 14 residues. The germline CDR1 and CDR2 sequences are SGHAT and FQNNGV. V was trimmed by 5 bases and J by 3 bases, leaving 13 bases between them. The CDR3 spells CASSIPRHKETQYF. The CDR3 coding sequence is TGTGCCAGCAGCATACCGAGACACAAAGAGACCCAGTACTTC.

The chain links TRBV2 to TRBJ2-3; D is perhaps TRBD2 (7 bases). The germline V and J ends were trimmed by 0 bases and 2 bases, with 12 bases remaining between them. This CDR3 spans 16 amino acids. The V gene's germline CDR1 is SNHLY and CDR2 FYNNEI. DNA of the CDR3: TGTGCCAGCAGTGAAGCAGGCGCGGGGGCCACAGATACGCAGTATTTT. Residues: CASSEAGAGATDTQYF.

The rearrangement links TRBV18 to TRBJ1-6; maybe TRBD1 (6 bases). V lost 4 bases to trimming and J lost 0 bases, with 22 bases between them. In germline, CDR1 is KGHSH, CDR2 LQKENI. The CDR3 extends over 20 amino acids. CDR3: CASSRLGQQNPSSYNSPLHF. The DNA of the CDR3 is TGTGCCAGCTCACGTCTGGGACAACAGAACCCCAGCTCCTATAATTCACCCCTCCACTTT.

The chain joins TRBV20-1 to TRBJ2-7; D may be TRBD1 (6 bases). The V gene lost 3 bases and the J gene lost 3 bases, with 6 bases spanning the gap. The CDR3 extends over 11 amino acids. In germline, CDR1 is DFQATT, CDR2 SNEGSKA (reference sequence). In DNA, the CDR3 is TGCAGTGCTAGGGACAGCTACGAGCAGTACTTC. This codes for CSARDSYEQYF.

This chain links TRBV7-3 with TRBJ2-3; D is undetermined. CDR3 length: 14 amino acids. In germline, CDR1 is SGHTA, CDR2 FQGTGA. Trimming removed 5 bases at V and 0 bases at J, with 9 bases between. This chain's CDR3 is CASSPKDSTDTQYF. The CDR3 DNA sequence: TGTGCCAGCAGCCCCAAGGACAGCACAGATACGCAGTATTTT.